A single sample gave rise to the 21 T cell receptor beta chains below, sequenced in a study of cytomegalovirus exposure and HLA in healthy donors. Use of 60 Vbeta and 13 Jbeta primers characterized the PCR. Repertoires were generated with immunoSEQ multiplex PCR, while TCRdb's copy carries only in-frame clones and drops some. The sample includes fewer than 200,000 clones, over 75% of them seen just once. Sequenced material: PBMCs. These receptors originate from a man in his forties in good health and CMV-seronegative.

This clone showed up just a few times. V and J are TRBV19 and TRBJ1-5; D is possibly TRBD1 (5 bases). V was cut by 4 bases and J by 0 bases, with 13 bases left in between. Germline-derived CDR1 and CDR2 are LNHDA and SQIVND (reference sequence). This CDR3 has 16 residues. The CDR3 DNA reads TGTGCCAGTAGTACCACAGGTCTCTATAGCAATCAGCCCCAGCATTTT. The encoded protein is CASSTTGLYSNQPQHF. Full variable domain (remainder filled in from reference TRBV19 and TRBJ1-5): DGGITQSPKYLFRKEGQNVTLSCEQNLNHDAMYWYRQDPGQGLRLIYYSQIVNDFQKGDIAEGYSVSREKKESFPLTVTSAQKNPTAFYLCASSTTGLYSNQPQHFGDGTRLSIL.

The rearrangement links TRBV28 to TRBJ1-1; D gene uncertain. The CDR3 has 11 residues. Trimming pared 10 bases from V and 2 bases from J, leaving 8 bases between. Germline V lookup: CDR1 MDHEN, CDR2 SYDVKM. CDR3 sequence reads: CATSVNTEAFF. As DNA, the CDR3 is TGTGCCACCTCGGTTAACACTGAAGCTTTCTTT.

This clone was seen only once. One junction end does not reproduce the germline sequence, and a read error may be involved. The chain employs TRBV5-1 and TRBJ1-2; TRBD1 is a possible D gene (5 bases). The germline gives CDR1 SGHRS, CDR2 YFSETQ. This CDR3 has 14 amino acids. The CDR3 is CASRLDEGAYGYTF. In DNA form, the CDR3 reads TGCGCCAGCCGCTTAGATGAAGGGGCCTATGGCTACACCTTC.

CDR3 DNA: TGTGCCAGCAGTTCTAACCGGCTCGGGTCCCAGCATTTT. Its translation: CASSSNRLGSQHF. The chain links TRBV6-5 to TRBJ1-5; D ambiguous. Germline V gene lookup returns CDR1 MNHEY and CDR2 SVGAGI. This CDR3 has 13 amino acids. The V gene lost 4 bases and the J gene lost 11 bases, with 15 bases spanning the gap.

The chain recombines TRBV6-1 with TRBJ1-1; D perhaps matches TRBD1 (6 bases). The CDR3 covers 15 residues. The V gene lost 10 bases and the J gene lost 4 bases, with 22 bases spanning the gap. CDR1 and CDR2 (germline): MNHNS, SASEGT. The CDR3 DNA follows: TGTGCCACCTCCCCCGGGGGCGGGGGAGGCACTGAAGCTTTCTTT. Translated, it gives CATSPGGGGGTEAFF.

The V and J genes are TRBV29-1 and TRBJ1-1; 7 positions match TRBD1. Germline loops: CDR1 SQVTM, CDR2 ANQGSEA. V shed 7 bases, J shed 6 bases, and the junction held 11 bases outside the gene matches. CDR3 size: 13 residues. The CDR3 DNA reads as TGCAGCGCTTCGACAGGGTCGGGTGCTGAAGCTTTCTTT. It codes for CSASTGSGAEAFF.

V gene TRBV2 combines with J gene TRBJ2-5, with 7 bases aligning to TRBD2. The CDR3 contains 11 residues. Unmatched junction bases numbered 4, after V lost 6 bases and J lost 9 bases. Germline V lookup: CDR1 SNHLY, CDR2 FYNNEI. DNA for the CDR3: TGTGCCAGCAGCCCCGCGGGAGCCCAGTACTTC. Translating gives CASSPAGAQYF.

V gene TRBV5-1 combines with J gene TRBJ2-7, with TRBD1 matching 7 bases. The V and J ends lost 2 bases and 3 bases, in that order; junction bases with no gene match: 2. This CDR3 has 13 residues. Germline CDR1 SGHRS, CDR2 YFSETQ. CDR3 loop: CASSLGTDYEQYF. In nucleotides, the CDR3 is TGCGCCAGCAGCTTAGGGACAGACTACGAGCAGTACTTC. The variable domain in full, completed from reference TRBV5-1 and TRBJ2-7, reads KAGVTQTPRYLIKTRGQQVTLSCSPISGHRSVSWYQQTPGQGLQFLFEYFSETQRNKGNFPGRFSGRQFSNSRSEMNVSTLELGDSALYLCASSLGTDYEQYFGPGTRLTVT.

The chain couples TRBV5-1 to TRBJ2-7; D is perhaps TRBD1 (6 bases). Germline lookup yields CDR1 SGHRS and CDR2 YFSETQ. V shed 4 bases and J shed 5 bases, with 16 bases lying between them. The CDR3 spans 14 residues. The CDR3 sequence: CASSVSGTLDEQYF. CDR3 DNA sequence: TGCGCCAGCAGCGTCTCCGGGACATTGGACGAGCAGTACTTC.

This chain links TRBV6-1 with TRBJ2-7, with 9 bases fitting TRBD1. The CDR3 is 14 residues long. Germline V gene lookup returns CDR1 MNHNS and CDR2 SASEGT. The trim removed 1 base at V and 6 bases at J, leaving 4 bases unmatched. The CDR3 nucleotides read TGTGCCAGCAGTGAAGTAACAGGGGGCTTCGAGCAGTACTTC. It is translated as CASSEVTGGFEQYF.

DNA for the CDR3: TGTGCCAGCACGATCGGCGGGGGGGCCACAGATACGCAGTATTTT. Protein sequence: CASTIGGGATDTQYF. The chain is built from TRBV6-1 and TRBJ2-3, with 9 bases identical to TRBD2. The ends lost 7 bases at V and 2 bases at J; junction bases unmatched: 7. This CDR3 has 15 residues. Germline V gene lookup returns CDR1 MNHNS and CDR2 SASEGT.

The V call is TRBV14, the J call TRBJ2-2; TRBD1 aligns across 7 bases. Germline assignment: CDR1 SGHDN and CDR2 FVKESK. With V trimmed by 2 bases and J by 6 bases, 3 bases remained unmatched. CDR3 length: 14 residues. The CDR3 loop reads CASSQFDRAGELFF. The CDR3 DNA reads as TGTGCCAGCAGCCAATTCGACAGGGCCGGGGAGCTGTTTTTT.

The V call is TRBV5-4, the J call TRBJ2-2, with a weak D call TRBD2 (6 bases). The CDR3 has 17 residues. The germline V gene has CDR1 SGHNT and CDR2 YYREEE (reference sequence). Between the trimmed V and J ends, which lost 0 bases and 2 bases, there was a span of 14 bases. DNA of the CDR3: TGTGCCAGCAGCTTGGGGGGACTGACTATTAACACCGGGGAGCTGTTTTTT. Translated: CASSLGGLTINTGELFF.

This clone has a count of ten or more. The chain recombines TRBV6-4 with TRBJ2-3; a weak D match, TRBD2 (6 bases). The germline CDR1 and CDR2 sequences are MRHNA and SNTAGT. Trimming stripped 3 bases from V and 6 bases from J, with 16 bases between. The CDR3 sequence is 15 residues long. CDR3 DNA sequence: TGTGCCAGCAGTGAAAGGGACTCCGCTTCTGATACGCAGTATTTT. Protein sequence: CASSERDSASDTQYF.

As DNA, the CDR3 is TGTGCCAGCAGCAACCGGGACAGTGGCTACACCTTC. Translated: CASSNRDSGYTF. This chain links TRBV7-3 with TRBJ1-2; TRBD1 matches 7 bases. The CDR3 totals 12 residues. Per the germline V gene, CDR1 is SGHTA and CDR2 is FQGTGA. The trim removed 5 bases at V and 7 bases at J, leaving 4 bases unmatched.

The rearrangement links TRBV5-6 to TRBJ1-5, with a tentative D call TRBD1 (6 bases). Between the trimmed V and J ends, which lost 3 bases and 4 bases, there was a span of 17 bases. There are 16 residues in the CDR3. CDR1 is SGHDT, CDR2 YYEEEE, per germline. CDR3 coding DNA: TGTGCCAGCAGCTCGAGCCGGGACAACCTTAATCAGCCCCAGCATTTT. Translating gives CASSSSRDNLNQPQHF.

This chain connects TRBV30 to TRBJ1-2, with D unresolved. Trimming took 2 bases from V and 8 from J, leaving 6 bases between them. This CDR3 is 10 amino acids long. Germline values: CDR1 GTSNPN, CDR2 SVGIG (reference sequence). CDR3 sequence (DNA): TGTGCCTGGAGTCCCCCGGGCTACACCTTC. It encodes CAWSPPGYTF.

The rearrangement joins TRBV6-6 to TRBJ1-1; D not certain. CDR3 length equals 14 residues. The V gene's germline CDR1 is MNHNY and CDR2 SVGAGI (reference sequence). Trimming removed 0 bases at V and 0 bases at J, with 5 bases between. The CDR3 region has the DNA TGTGCCAGCAGTTACTCGTCAATGAACACTGAAGCTTTCTTT. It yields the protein CASSYSSMNTEAFF.

The CDR3, as DNA: TGTGCCAGTAGTATAAACGGGAACTATGGCTACACCTTC. Protein: CASSINGNYGYTF. The V gene is TRBV19, the J gene TRBJ1-2; no reliable D call. This CDR3 has 13 residues. Trimming removed 2 bases from V and 2 bases from J, with 6 bases in between. Looked up from germline, CDR1 is LNHDA and CDR2 is SQIVND (reference sequence).

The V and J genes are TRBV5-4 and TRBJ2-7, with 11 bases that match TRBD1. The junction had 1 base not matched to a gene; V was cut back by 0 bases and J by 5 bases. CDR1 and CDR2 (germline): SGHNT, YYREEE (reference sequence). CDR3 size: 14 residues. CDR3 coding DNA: TGTGCCAGCAGCTTGGGGACAGGGGGCCACGAGCAGTACTTC. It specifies CASSLGTGGHEQYF.

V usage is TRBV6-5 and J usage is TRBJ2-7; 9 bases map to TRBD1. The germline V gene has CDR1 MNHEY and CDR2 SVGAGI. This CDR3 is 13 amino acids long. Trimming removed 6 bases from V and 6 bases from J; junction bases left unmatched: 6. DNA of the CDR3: TGTGCCAGCAGAAACAGGGGGCTGATCGAGCAGTACTTC. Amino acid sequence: CASRNRGLIEQYF.